This record concerns one TCR beta chain sequence. Its matching antigen is unknown. This record belongs to a study of T cells in localized non-small cell lung cancer. Clones were sequenced by immunoSEQ multiplex PCR, and TCRdb holds only the in-frame ones, with some missing. This sample has thousands of clones; over 30% occur once, and the top ten carry 11%. The CDR3 spans 16 residues. Study outcomes and limitations: Tumor trailed uninvolved adjacent lung in T cell clonality, which peaked there. Analysis by sequencing included only one tumor region, so heterogeneity remains possible.

Specimen: lung tumor tissue, collected before any cancer treatment. This rearrangement joins TRBV1 to TRBJ2-6; the table's D gene call, TRBD2, was not cross checked with the DNA. TRBV1 is a known pseudogene. The sequence was obtained from a male donor older than 55 with stage II squamous cell lung carcinoma. The CDR3 sequence is CASSQEAGSGANVLTF. CDR3 DNA sequence: TGCGCCAGCAGCCAAGAGGCGGGGTCAGGGGCCAACGTCCTGACTTTC.